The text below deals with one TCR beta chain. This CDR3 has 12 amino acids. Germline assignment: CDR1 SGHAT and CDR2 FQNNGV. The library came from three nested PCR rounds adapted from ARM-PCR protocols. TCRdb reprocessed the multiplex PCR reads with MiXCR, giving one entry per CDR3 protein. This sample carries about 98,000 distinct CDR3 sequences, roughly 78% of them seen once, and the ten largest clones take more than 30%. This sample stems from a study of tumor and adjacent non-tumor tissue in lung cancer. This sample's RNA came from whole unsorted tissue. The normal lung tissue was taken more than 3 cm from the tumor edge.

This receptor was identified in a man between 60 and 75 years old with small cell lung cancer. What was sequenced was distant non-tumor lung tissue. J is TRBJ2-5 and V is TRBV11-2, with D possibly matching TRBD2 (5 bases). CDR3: CNSSSPRGKGYF. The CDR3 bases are TGTAACAGCAGCTCCCCGAGAGGGAAGGGGTACTTC. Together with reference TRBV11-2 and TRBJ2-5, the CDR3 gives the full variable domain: EAGVAQSPRYKIIEKRQSVAFWCNPISGHATLYWYQQILGQGPKLLIQFQNNGVVDDSQLPKDRFSAERLKGVDSTLKIQPAKLEDSAVYLCNSSSPRGKGYFGPGTRLLVL.